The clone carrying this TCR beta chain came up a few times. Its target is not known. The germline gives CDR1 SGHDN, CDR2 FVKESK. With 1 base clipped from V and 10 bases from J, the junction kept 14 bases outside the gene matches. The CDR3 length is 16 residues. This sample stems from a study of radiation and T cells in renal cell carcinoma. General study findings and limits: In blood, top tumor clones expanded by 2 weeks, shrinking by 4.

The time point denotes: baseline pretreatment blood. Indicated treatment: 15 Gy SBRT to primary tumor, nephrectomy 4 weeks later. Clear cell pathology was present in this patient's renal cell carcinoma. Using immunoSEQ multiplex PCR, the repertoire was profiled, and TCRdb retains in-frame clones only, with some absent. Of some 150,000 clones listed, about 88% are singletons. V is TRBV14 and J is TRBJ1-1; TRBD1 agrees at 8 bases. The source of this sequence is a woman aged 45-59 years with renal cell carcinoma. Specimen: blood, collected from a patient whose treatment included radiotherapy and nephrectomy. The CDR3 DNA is TGTGCCAGCAGCCAAGGAGGACAGGGTTTCGCTTCGGGAGCTTTCTTT. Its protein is CASSQGGQGFASGAFF.